The source of this T cell receptor (beta chain) is a study of blood T cells in healthy people across ages. A sample-barcoded 5' primer and a J-beta primer mix were used in a second PCR of roughly 6 to 12 cycles. Paired-end reads containing CDR3 totaled no fewer than 2.5 million for each sample. TCRdb re-called the 5' RACE reads through MiXCR, storing one row per CDR3 protein. The sample carries over 1,500,000 distinct CDR3 sequences, about 39% recorded once. The germline gives CDR1 LGHNA, CDR2 YNFKEQ. Trimming removed 2 bases at V and 2 bases at J, with 12 bases between. There are 16 residues in the CDR3. In each sample, at least 6 million PBMCs were isolated. With each sample, at least 6 micrograms of total RNA were extracted.

The sample was blood. The sequence came from a human donor in good health. This sequence joins TRBV4-2 and TRBJ2-2; D is possibly TRBD2 (6 bases). This chain's CDR3 is CASSQTGTSNTGELFF. CDR3 nucleotide sequence: TGTGCCAGCAGCCAAACCGGGACTTCCAACACCGGGGAGCTGTTTTTT.